This passage covers 8 T cell receptor beta chains from one sample sequenced in a study of blood T cell repertoires in COVID-19. Method: immunoSEQ multiplex PCR; TCRdb's copy keeps in-frame clones and lacks some. The data contain around 270,000 clones, approximately 89% of them singletons. The sequencing input was peripheral blood. The receptors were sampled from a woman in her fifties or sixties with acute or convalescent COVID-19.

V and J are TRBV13 and TRBJ1-4; tentative D call: TRBD1 (5 bases). The CDR3 runs to 14 residues. CDR1 PRHDT and CDR2 FYEKMQ come from the germline V gene (reference sequence). Trimming removed 10 bases from V and 8 bases from J, with 20 bases in between. The CDR3 sequence: CATRKGRREEKLFF. In DNA, the CDR3 is TGTGCCACCAGAAAGGGGCGGCGGGAAGAAAAACTGTTTTTT.

This clone was recorded once. This chain uses TRBV18 with TRBJ1-5; D is possibly TRBD1 (6 bases). V lost 2 bases to trimming and J lost 1 base, with 15 bases between them. The CDR3 runs 17 residues. Germline V gene lookup returns CDR1 KGHSH and CDR2 LQKENI. As DNA, the CDR3 is TGTGCCAGCTCACCAGAGGGAACAGGGTTGAGCAATCAGCCCCAGCATTTT. Encoded protein: CASSPEGTGLSNQPQHF.

Notes on this clone: The identical CDR3 is also encoded by other nucleotide sequences in the sample. V usage is TRBV28 and J usage is TRBJ1-2; 9 bases are shared with TRBD1. Germline CDR1 reads MDHEN; CDR2 reads SYDVKM. V trimming: 6 bases; J trimming: 5 bases; junction bases outside the gene matches: 4. The CDR3 has 13 residues. Written as DNA, the CDR3 is TGTGCCAGCAGCCGAGGACAGGGGTATGGCTACACCTTC. Residues: CASSRGQGYGYTF.

The chain carries TRBV7-9 and TRBJ1-5; 7 bases are shared with TRBD1. Per the germline V gene, CDR1 is SEHNR and CDR2 is FQNEAQ (reference sequence). With V trimmed by 1 base and J by 0 bases, 12 bases remained unmatched. This CDR3 is built from 19 residues. The CDR3 nucleotides read TGTGCCAGCAGCTTAGAGGACAGGTATCGGCGTTTTAGCAATCAGCCCCAGCATTTT. The encoded protein is CASSLEDRYRRFSNQPQHF.

The gene calls are TRBV10-1 and TRBJ1-4; no definite D call. This CDR3 is built from 17 residues. The V end was cut by 1 base, the J end by 1 base, with 13 bases between. Germline V gene sequence: CDR1 WNHNN, CDR2 SYGVQD (reference sequence). The CDR3 DNA is TGCGCCAGCAGTGAGTGGGGTACCGAGGGAACTAATGAAAAACTGTTTTTT. Translating gives CASSEWGTEGTNEKLFF.

The gene calls are TRBV18 and TRBJ1-6; D is unresolved. Trimming cost V 3 bases and J 11 bases, with 14 bases left between them. This CDR3 is 14 amino acids long. Germline V lookup: CDR1 KGHSH, CDR2 LQKENI. The CDR3, as DNA: TGTGCCAGCTCACCTTCTAGTGGAGGAACACCCCTCCACTTT. Amino acids: CASSPSSGGTPLHF.

The rearrangement uses TRBV6-5 and TRBJ1-3; TRBD1 matches 9 bases. From germline, CDR1 is MNHEY and CDR2 SVGAGI. J lost 2 bases, V lost 10 bases, and 9 bases had no gene match. CDR3 length equals 15 residues. CDR3 residues: CATQLRQGAGNTIYF. CDR3 DNA sequence: TGTGCCACCCAATTACGACAGGGGGCTGGAAACACCATATATTTT.

This clone has just a few counts. V usage is TRBV7-9 and J usage is TRBJ1-2, with TRBD1 identical over 9 bases. The V segment lost 2 bases and the J segment 6 bases; nucleotides outside the gene matches: 1. The CDR3 runs 13 residues. Germline loops: CDR1 SEHNR, CDR2 FQNEAQ (reference sequence). The CDR3 DNA reads as TGTGCCAGCAGCTTAAGGACAGGGGATGGCTACACCTTC. This gives the protein CASSLRTGDGYTF.